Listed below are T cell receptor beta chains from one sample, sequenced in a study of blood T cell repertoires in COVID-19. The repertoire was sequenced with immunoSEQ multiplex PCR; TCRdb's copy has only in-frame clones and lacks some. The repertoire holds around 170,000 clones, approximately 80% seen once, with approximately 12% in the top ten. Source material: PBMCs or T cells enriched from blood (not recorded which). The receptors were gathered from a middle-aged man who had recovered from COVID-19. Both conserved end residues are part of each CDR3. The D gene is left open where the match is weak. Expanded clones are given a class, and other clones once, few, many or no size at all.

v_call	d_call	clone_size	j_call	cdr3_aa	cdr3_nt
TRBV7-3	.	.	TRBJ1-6	CASSLSGLRGSSPLHF	TGTGCCAGCAGCTTAAGCGGTCTCAGGGGAAGTTCACCCCTCCACTTT
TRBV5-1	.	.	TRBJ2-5	CASSLDRGSTETQYF	TGCGCCAGCAGCTTGGATCGCGGTTCCACGGAGACCCAGTACTTC
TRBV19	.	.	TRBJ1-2	CASRDSGGYGYTF	TGTGCCAGTAGGGACAGCGGTGGCTATGGCTACACCTTC
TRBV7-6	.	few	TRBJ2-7	CASSLAQEQYF	TGTGCCAGCAGCTTAGCGCAGGAGCAGTACTTC
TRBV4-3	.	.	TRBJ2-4	CASSPGMGGAKNIQYF	TGCGCCAGCAGTCCCGGAATGGGGGGAGCCAAAAACATTCAGTACTTC
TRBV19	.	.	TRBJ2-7	CASKSYGGTYEQYF	TGTGCCTCGAAAAGTTATGGAGGTACCTACGAGCAGTACTTC
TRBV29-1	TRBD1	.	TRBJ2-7	CSVLVGTAAYEQYF	TGCAGCGTTCTCGTCGGGACAGCGGCCTACGAGCAGTACTTC
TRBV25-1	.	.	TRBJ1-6	CASSEFGGNSPLHF	TGTGCCAGCAGTGAATTTGGGGGCAATTCACCCCTCCACTTT
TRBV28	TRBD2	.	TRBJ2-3	CASSGRGGGTDTQYF	TGTGCCAGCAGCGGCCGGGGGGGAGGCACAGATACGCAGTATTTT
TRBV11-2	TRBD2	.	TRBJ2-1	CASSQGGAGAYNEQFF	TGTGCCAGCAGCCAGGGAGGAGCGGGGGCTTACAATGAGCAGTTCTTC
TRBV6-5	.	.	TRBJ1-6	CASSYSTGVGSPLHF	TGTGCCAGCAGTTACTCGACGGGGGTAGGGTCACCCCTCCACTTT
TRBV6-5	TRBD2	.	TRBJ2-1	CASRMTSGGNEQFF	TGTGCCAGCAGGATGACTAGCGGGGGCAATGAGCAGTTCTTC
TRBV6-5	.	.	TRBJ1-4	CASSRGEKLFF	TGTGCCAGCAGCCGGGGGGAAAAACTGTTTTTT
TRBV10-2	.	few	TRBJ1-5	CASSEQSWQPQHF	TGCGCCAGCAGTGAGCAGTCTTGGCAGCCCCAGCATTTT
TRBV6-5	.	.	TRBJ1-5	CASRGQLNQPQHF	TGTGCCAGCCGAGGACAGCTCAATCAGCCCCAGCATTTT
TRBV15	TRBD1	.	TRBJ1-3	CATSKRQGARGNTIYF	TGTGCCACCAGCAAACGACAGGGGGCGAGAGGAAACACCATATATTTT
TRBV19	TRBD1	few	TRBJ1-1	CASTRDSLNTEAFF	TGTGCCAGTACCCGGGACAGTTTGAACACTGAAGCTTTCTTT
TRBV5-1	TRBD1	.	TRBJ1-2	CASSISGTGAYGYTF	TGCGCCAGCAGCATCTCCGGGACAGGGGCCTATGGCTACACCTTC
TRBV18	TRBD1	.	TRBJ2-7	CASSRDSHSYEQYF	TGTGCCAGCTCACGGGACAGTCACTCCTACGAGCAGTACTTC
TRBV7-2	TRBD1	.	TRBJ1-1	CASSLVNRGTEAFF	TGTGCCAGCAGCTTAGTTAACAGGGGCACTGAAGCTTTCTTT
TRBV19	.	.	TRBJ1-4	CASSSSGRELFF	TGTGCCAGTAGTTCCTCGGGGAGGGAACTGTTTTTT
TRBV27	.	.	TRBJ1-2	CASSRDTWGGYTF	TGTGCCAGCAGTAGGGACACTTGGGGTGGCTACACCTTC
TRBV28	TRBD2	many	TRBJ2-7	CASIGGVNEQYF	TGTGCCAGCATTGGGGGGGTGAACGAGCAGTACTTC
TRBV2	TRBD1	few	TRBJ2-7	CASSPDRGLSEQYF	TGTGCCAGCAGTCCCGACAGGGGGCTGAGCGAGCAGTACTTC
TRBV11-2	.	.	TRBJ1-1	CASSTRDNPVEAFF	TGTGCCAGCAGCACCCGGGACAACCCCGTTGAAGCTTTCTTT
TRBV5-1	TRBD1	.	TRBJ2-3	CASSLGTGIVTDTQYF	TGCGCCAGCAGCTTGGGGACAGGGATTGTAACAGATACGCAGTATTTT
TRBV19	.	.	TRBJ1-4	CASSRIVGEKLFF	TGTGCCAGTAGCCGGATAGTCGGGGAAAAACTGTTTTTT
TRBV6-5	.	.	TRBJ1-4	CASSREVNEKLFF	TGTGCCAGCAGCCGGGAAGTTAATGAAAAACTGTTTTTT
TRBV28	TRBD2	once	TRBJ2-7	CASTAGGAFYEQYF	TGTGCCAGCACCGCGGGGGGGGCTTTCTACGAGCAGTACTTC
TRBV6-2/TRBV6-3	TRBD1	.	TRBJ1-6	CASSYGQDNSPLHF	TGTGCCAGCAGTTACGGACAGGATAATTCACCCCTCCACTTT
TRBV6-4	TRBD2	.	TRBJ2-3	CASSDTTSSVGQDTQYF	TGTGCCAGCAGTGACACGACTAGCTCAGTGGGTCAAGATACGCAGTATTTT
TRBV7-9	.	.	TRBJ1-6	CASGEGVGNSPLHF	TGTGCCAGCGGGGAGGGAGTGGGCAATTCACCCCTCCACTTT
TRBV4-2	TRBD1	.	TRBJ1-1	CASSQDLSGGTRNTEAFF	TGTGCCAGCAGCCAAGATTTGTCAGGGGGCACCAGGAACACTGAAGCTTTCTTT
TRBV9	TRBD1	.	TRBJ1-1	CASSAGNRGGNTEAFF	TGTGCCAGCAGCGCGGGGAACAGGGGGGGGAACACTGAAGCTTTCTTT
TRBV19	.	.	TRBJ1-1	CASSIVGGAAFF	TGTGCCAGTAGTATAGTAGGGGGAGCGGCTTTCTTT
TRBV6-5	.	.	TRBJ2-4	CASTELRGNIQYF	TGTGCCAGCACCGAACTAAGAGGAAACATTCAGTACTTC
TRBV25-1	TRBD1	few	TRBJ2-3	CASSATEDRGGTDTQYF	TGTGCCAGCAGTGCAACTGAGGACAGGGGAGGCACAGATACGCAGTATTTT
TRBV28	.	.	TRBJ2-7	CASSRGRGPGYEQYF	TGTGCCAGCAGCCGGGGCAGGGGTCCAGGGTACGAGCAGTACTTC
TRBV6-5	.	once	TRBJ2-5	CASSYTRGRETQYF	TGTGCCAGCAGTTACACCAGGGGTAGAGAGACCCAGTACTTC
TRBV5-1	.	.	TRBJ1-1	CASSLQPMNTEAFF	TGCGCCAGCAGCTTACAACCGATGAACACTGAAGCTTTCTTT
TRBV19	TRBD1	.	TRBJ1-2	CASTRESGGLNYGYTF	TGTGCCAGTACAAGGGAATCAGGGGGACTTAACTATGGCTACACCTTC
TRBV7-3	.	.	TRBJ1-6	CASSTTGGSTPLHF	TGTGCCAGCAGCACGACTGGAGGGTCGACACCCCTCCACTTT
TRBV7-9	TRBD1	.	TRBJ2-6	CASSLRRTGSPNVLTF	TGTGCCAGCAGCTTAAGGCGGACAGGTTCCCCCAACGTCCTGACTTTC
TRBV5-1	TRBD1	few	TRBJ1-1	CASSLGTATNTEAFF	TGCGCCAGCAGCCTCGGGACAGCTACTAACACTGAAGCTTTCTTT
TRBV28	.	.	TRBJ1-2	CASSQSGWASNYGYTF	TGTGCCAGCAGCCAAAGTGGGTGGGCTTCTAACTATGGCTACACCTTC
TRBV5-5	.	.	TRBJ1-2	CASSLSGVGTYGYTF	TGTGCCAGCAGCTTGTCAGGGGTGGGAACCTATGGCTACACCTTC
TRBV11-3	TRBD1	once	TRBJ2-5	CASSRGQGEETQYF	TGTGCCAGCAGCAGAGGACAGGGCGAGGAGACCCAGTACTTC
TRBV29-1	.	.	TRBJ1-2	CSAIGGLHGYTF	TGCAGCGCCATCGGGGGGCTCCATGGCTACACCTTC
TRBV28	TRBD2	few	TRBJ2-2	CASSFTGGAAGELFF	TGTGCCAGCAGTTTTACCGGGGGGGCCGCCGGGGAGCTGTTTTTT
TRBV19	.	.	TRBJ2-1	CASSPRGYNEQFF	TGTGCCAGTAGTCCCCGGGGTTACAATGAGCAGTTCTTC
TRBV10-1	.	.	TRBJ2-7	CASSVSSGYEQYF	TGCGCCAGCAGTGTATCCAGCGGCTACGAGCAGTACTTC
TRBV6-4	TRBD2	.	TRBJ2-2	CASSRGGADTGELFF	TGTGCCAGCAGCCGCGGGGGGGCCGACACCGGGGAGCTGTTTTTT
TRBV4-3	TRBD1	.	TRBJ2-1	CASSQTGGYSYNEQFF	TGCGCCAGCAGCCAAACAGGGGGCTACTCCTACAATGAGCAGTTCTTC
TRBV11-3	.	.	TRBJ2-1	CASSFSSGSYNEQFF	TGTGCCAGCAGCTTCTCATCAGGTTCCTACAATGAGCAGTTCTTC
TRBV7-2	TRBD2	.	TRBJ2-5	CASSLVTSAQETQYF	TGTGCCAGCAGCTTAGTAACTAGCGCGCAAGAGACCCAGTACTTC
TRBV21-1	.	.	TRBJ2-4	CASSHSGGTDGAKNIQYF	TGTGCCAGCAGCCATAGCGGGGGGACCGACGGAGCCAAAAACATTCAGTACTTC
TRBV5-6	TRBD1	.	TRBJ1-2	CASSLDTGGIHRYTF	TGTGCCAGCAGCTTGGATACAGGGGGCATTCATCGCTACACCTTC